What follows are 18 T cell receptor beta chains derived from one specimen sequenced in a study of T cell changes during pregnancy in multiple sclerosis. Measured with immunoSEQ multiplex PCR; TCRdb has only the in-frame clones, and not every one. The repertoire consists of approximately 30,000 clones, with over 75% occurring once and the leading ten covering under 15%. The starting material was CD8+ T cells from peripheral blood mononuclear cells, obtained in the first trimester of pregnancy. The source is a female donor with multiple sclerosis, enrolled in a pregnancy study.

The CDR3 spells CASSSGTGVSGELFF. Written as DNA, the CDR3 is TGTGCCAGCAGCTCCGGGACAGGGGTTAGCGGGGAGCTGTTTTTT. The chain employs TRBV7-3 and TRBJ2-2, with 10 bases matching TRBD1. From germline, CDR1 is SGHTA and CDR2 FQGTGA. The CDR3 is 15 amino acids. V lost 4 bases to trimming and J lost 7 bases; unmatched junction nucleotides: 6.

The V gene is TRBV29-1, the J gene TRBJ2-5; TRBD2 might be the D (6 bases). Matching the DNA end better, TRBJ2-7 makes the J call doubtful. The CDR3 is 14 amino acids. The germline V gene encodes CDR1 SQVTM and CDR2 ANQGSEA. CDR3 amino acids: CSVSGGVSSYEQYF. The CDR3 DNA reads TGCAGCGTGTCTGGCGGGGTAAGCTCCTACGAGCAGTACTTC.

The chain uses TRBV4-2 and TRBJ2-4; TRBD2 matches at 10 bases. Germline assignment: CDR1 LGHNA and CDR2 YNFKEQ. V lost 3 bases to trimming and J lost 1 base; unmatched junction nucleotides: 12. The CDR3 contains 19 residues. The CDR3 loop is CASSQGDSSGSLAKNIQYF. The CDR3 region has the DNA TGTGCCAGCAGCCAGGGGGACTCTAGCGGGAGCCTCGCCAAAAACATTCAGTACTTC.

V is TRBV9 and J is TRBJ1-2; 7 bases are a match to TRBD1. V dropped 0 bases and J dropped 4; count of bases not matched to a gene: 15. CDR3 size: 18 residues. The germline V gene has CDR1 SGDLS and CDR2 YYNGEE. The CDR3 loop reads CASSVAGQEDPTFYGYTF. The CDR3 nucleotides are TGTGCCAGCAGCGTAGCCGGACAGGAGGATCCTACATTCTATGGCTACACCTTC.

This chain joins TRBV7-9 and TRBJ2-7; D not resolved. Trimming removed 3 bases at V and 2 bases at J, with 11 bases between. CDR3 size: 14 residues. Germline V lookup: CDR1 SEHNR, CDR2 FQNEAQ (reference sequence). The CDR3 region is CASSFGSLPYEQYF. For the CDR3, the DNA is TGTGCCAGCAGCTTCGGGTCGCTACCCTACGAGCAGTACTTC.

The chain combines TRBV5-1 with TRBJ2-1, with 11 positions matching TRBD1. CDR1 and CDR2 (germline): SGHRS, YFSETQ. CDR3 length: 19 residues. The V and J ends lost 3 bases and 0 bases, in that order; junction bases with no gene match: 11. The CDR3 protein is CASSSPGTGGLSSYNEQFF. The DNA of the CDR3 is TGCGCCAGCAGCTCACCCGGGACAGGGGGTCTGAGCTCCTACAATGAGCAGTTCTTC.

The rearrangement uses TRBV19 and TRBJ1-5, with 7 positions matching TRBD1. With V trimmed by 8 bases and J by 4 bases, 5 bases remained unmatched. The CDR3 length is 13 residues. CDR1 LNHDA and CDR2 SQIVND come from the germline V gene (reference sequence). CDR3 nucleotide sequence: TGTGCCAGTCGAGGGGGCAATAATCAGCCCCAGCATTTT. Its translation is CASRGGNNQPQHF.

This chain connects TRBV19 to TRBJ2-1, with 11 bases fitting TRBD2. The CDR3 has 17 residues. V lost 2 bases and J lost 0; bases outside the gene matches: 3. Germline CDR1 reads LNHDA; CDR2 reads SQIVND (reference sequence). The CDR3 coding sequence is TGTGCCAGTAGTATACTAGCGGGAGGACGCTCCTACAATGAGCAGTTCTTC. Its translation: CASSILAGGRSYNEQFF.

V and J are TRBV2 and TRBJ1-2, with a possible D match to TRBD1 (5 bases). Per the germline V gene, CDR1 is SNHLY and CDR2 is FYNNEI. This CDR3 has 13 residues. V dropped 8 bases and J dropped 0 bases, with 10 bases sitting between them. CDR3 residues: CASRGGANYGYTF. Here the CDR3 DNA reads TGTGCCAGCCGGGGGGGAGCTAACTATGGCTACACCTTC.

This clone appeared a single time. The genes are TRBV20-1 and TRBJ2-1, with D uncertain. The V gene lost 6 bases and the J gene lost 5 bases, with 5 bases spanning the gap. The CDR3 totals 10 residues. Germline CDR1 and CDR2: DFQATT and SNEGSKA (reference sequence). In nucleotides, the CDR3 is TGCAGTGCCAATGACAATGAGCAGTTCTTC. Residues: CSANDNEQFF.

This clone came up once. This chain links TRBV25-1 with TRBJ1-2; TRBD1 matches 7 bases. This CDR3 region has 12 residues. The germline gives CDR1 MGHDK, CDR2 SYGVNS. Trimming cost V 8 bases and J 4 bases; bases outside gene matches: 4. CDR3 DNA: TGTGCCAGCTCTACAGGGGTCTATGGCTACACCTTC. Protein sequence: CASSTGVYGYTF.

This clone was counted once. CDR3 nucleotides: TGTGCCAGCAGCTCCTGGGGAGCTGCTAACACCGGGGAGCTGTTTTTT. Protein: CASSSWGAANTGELFF. The chain joins TRBV7-9 to TRBJ2-2, with a tentative D call TRBD2 (5 bases). V lost 4 bases, J lost 2 bases, and 14 bases lay in between. CDR1 is SEHNR, CDR2 FQNEAQ, per germline (reference sequence). CDR3 length: 16 residues. Together with reference TRBV7-9 and TRBJ2-2, the CDR3 gives the full variable domain: DTGVSQNPRHKITKRGQNVTFRCDPISEHNRLYWYRQTLGQGPEFLTYFQNEAQLEKSRLLSDRFSAERPKGSFSTLEIQRTEQGDSAMYLCASSSWGAANTGELFFGEGSRLTVL.

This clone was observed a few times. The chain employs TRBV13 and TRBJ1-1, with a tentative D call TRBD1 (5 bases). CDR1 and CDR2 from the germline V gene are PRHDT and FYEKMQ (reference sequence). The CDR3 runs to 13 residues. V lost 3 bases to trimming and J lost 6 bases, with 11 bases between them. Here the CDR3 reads CASSLGLPSEAFF. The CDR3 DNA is TGTGCCAGCAGCTTGGGGCTCCCATCTGAAGCTTTCTTT.

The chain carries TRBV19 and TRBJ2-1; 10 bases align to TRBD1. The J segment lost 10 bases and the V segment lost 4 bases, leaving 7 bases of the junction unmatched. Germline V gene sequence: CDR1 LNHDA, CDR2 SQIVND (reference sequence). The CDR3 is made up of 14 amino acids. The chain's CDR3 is CASSTDRGLQEQFF. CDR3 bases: TGTGCCAGTAGTACCGACAGGGGGCTTCAGGAGCAGTTCTTC.

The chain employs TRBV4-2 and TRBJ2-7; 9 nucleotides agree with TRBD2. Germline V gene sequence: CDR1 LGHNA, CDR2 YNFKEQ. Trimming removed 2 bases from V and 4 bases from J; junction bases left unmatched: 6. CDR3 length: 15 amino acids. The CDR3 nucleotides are TGTGCCAGCAGCCAACAGAAAGCGGGAGGATACGAGCAGTACTTC. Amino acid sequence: CASSQQKAGGYEQYF.

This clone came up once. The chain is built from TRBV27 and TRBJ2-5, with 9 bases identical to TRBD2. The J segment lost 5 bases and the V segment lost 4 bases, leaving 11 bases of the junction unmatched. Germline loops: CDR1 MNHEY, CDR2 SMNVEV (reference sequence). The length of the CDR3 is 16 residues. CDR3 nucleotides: TGTGCCAGCAGTTCCCCGATAGCGGGAGTATATGAGACCCAGTACTTC. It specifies CASSSPIAGVYETQYF.

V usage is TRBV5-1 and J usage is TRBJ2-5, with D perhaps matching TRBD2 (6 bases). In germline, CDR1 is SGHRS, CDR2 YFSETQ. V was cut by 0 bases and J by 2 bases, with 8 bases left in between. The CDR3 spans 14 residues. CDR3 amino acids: CASSLEGLQETQYF. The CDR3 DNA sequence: TGCGCCAGCAGCTTGGAGGGACTTCAAGAGACCCAGTACTTC.

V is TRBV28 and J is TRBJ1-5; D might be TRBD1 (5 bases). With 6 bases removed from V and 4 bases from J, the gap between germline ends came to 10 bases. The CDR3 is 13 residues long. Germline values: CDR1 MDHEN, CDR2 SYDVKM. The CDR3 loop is CASRGRGNQPQHF. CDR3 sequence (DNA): TGTGCCAGCAGGGGGCGGGGAAATCAGCCCCAGCATTTT.